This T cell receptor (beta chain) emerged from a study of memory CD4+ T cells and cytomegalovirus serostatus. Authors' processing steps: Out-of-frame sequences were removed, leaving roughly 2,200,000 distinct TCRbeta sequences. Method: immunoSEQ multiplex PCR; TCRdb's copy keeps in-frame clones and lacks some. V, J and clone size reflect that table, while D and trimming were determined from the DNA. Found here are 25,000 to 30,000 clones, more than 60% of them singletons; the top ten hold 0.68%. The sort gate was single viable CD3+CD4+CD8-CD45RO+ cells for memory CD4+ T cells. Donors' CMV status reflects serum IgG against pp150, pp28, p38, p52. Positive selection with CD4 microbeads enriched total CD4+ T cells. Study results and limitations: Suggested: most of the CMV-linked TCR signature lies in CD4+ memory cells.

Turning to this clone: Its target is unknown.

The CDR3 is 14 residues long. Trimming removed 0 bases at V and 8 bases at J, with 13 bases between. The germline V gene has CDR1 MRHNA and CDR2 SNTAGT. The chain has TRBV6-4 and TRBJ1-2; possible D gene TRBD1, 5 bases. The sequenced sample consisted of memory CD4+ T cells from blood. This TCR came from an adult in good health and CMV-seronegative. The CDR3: CASSDSGFRDGYTF. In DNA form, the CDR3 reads TGTGCCAGCAGTGACTCTGGGTTCAGGGACGGCTACACCTTC.